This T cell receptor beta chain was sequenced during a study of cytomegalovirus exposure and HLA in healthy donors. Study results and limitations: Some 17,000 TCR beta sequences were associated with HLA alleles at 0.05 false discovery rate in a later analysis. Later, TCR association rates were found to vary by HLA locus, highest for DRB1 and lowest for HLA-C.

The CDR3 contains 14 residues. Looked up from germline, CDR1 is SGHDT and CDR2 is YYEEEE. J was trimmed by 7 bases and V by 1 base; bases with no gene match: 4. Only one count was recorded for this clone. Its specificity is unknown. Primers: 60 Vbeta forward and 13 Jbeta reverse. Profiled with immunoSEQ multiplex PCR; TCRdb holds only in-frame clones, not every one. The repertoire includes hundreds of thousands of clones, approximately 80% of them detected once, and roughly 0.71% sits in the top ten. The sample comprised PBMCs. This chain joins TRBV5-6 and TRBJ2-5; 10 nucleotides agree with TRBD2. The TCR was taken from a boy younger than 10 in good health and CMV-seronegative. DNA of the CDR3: TGTGCCAGCAGCTTGCCTAGCGGGAGATGGACCCAGTACTTC. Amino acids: CASSLPSGRWTQYF.